The TCR beta chain under discussion was sequenced for a study of somatic mutations in cytotoxic T cells in rheumatoid arthritis. Sequencing was performed with immunoSEQ multiplex PCR; in TCRdb, only in-frame clones are kept and a portion is missing. The profile shows 23,000 or so clones, about four fifths of them singletons. Per germline, CDR1 SQVTM and CDR2 ANQGSEA. This CDR3 has 15 amino acids. Trimming took 7 bases from V and 2 from J; bases not matched to a gene: 7. This clone occurred a few times. The J gene is TRBJ2-2, the V gene TRBV29-1, with 10 bases fitting TRBD1. Specimen: CD8+ T cells sorted from blood. This receptor was taken from an adult with rheumatoid arthritis. The DNA for the CDR3 is TGCAGCGCCACCCGACAGGGGGCTAACACCGGGGAGCTGTTTTTT. Its protein product is CSATRQGANTGELFF.